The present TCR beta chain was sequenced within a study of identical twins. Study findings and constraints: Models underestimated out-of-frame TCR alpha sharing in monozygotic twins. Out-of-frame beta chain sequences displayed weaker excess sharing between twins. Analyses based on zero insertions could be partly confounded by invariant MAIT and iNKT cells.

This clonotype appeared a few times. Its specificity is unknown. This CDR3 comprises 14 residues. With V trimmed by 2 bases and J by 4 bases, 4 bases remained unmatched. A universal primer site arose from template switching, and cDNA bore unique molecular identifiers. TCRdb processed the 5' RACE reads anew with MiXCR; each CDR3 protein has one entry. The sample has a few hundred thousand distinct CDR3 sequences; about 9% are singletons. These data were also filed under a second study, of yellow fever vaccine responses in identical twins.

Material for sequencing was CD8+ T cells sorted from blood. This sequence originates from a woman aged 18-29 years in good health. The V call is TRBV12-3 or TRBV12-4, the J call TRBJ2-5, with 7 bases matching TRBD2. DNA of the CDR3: TGTGCCAGCAGTTTACCTGGGGGGGGAGAGACCCAGTACTTC. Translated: CASSLPGGGETQYF.